This record covers a single T cell receptor (beta chain). This entry comes from a study of shared clonotypes between healthy human individuals. Study-wide context: Each donor contributed plates that comprised three CD4 naive, three CD4 memory, two CD8 naive and one CD8 memory.

The length of the CDR3 is 17 residues. Germline-derived CDR1 and CDR2 are SGDLS and YYNGEE. J gave up 4 bases and V 0 bases, and 10 bases lay outside the gene matches. The repertoire was sequenced with immunoSEQ multiplex PCR; TCRdb's copy has only in-frame clones and lacks some. The table has about a million clones, approximately 80% seen once. This sequence originates from a man between 18 and 29 years old in good health. Some clones in this sample may be carry-over from other donors' samples. The gene calls are TRBV9 and TRBJ2-1; 7 bases line up with TRBD2. The source material was memory CD4+ T cells from PBMCs. Subset defined: CD45RA-negative fraction. In DNA, the CDR3 is TGTGCCAGCAGCGTAGGGGTTGCGGGAGCGGGTTACAATGAGCAGTTCTTC. Amino acids: CASSVGVAGAGYNEQFF.